A selection of T cell receptor beta chains follows, all from one sample in a study of blood T cell repertoires in COVID-19. Data came from immunoSEQ multiplex PCR; TCRdb stores just in-frame clones and leaves some out. The sample records roughly 180,000 clones, over 70% being singletons. The sequenced sample was PBMCs or T cells enriched from blood (not recorded which). The receptors were gathered from a middle-aged woman with acute COVID-19. Both conserved end residues are part of each CDR3. The order of the fields is V gene, J gene, clone size, D gene, CDR3 protein, CDR3 DNA. The D gene is left open where the match is weak. Not every row has a clone size; where given, it reads once, few, many or a size class.

TRBV4-1	TRBJ2-1	NA	TRBD2	CASSQEVAGSYNEQFF	TGCGCCAGCAGCCAGGAAGTAGCGGGCTCCTACAATGAGCAGTTCTTC
TRBV14	TRBJ1-1	NA	TRBD1	CASSRIQGLYTEAFF	TGTGCCAGCAGCCGAATACAGGGGCTTTACACTGAAGCTTTCTTT
TRBV7-2	TRBJ2-7	few	NA	CASSLARGTYEQYF	TGTGCCAGCAGCTTAGCACGGGGGACCTACGAGCAGTACTTC
TRBV3-1/TRBV3-2	TRBJ2-1	NA	NA	CASSQGQVAAYNEQFF	TGTGCCAGCAGCCAAGGACAGGTCGCTGCCTACAATGAGCAGTTCTTC
TRBV2	TRBJ2-2	NA	NA	CASSEGRSGNTGELFF	TGTGCCAGCAGTGAAGGTCGTAGCGGGAACACCGGGGAGCTGTTTTTT
TRBV2	TRBJ2-5	NA	NA	CASDRVQETQYF	TGTGCCAGCGACAGAGTCCAAGAGACCCAGTACTTC
TRBV5-1	TRBJ1-1	NA	NA	CASSTVGGTEAFF	TGCGCCAGCAGCACTGTAGGGGGAACTGAAGCTTTCTTT
TRBV25-1	TRBJ2-7	few	TRBD1	CASSEYSGTGALYEQYF	TGTGCCAGCAGTGAATACTCCGGGACAGGGGCCCTCTACGAGCAGTACTTC
TRBV10-2	TRBJ2-1	few	NA	CASSRSLHNNEQFF	TGCGCCAGCAGTCGCTCGCTGCACAACAATGAGCAGTTCTTC
TRBV6-1	TRBJ1-1	once	TRBD1	CASSEQGVGINTEAFF	TGTGCCAGCAGTGAACAGGGGGTGGGGATCAACACTGAAGCTTTCTTT
TRBV5-1	TRBJ1-1	few	NA	CASSPGGGAHTEAFF	TGCGCCAGCAGCCCCGGGGGGGGAGCGCACACTGAAGCTTTCTTT
TRBV5-6	TRBJ2-5	NA	NA	CASSPPRRPSYQETQYF	TGTGCCAGCAGCCCACCCCGGAGGCCCTCGTACCAAGAGACCCAGTACTTC